The subject of this entry is one TCR beta chain. Antigen specificity is unknown. At the deep level, the assay was run. Only in-frame clones appear in the TCRdb table, and some are missing; sequencing was by immunoSEQ multiplex PCR. Of around 200,000 clones in the sample, about 68% were seen once. This sample was taken from a study of shared clonotypes between healthy human individuals. Study findings and constraints: Relative to clonotypes present in all four donors, those not shared had lower generation probabilities. Generally, naive subsets came out with larger estimated richness than memory subsets. Rarefaction revealed incomplete sorted-subset sequencing despite large depth.

Sequenced material: memory CD4+ T cells sorted from blood. Subset: CD45RA-negative fraction. The TCR comes from a man between 25 and 39 years old in good health.

CDR3 region: CASSLESRISVTGGYTF. The DNA of the CDR3 is TGCGCCAGCAGCTTGGAGTCAAGGATCTCAGTCACGGGTGGCTACACCTTC. The gene calls are TRBV5-1 and TRBJ1-2; no firm D call. Trimming removed 0 bases at V and 7 bases at J, with 22 bases between. The CDR3 sequence is 17 residues long. Looked up from germline, CDR1 is SGHRS and CDR2 is YFSETQ.